These 28 T cell receptor beta chains originate from one sample sequenced in a study of T cell responses to AZD1222 COVID-19 vaccine. Some clones are missing from TCRdb's copy, which holds only in-frame ones; the method was immunoSEQ multiplex PCR. The sample records about 100,000 clones, nearly 95% being singletons. The sample in question was peripheral blood, obtained on day 0 of AZD1222 vaccination. The receptors here all came from an adult in good health.

This clone was found once. The gene calls are TRBV5-8 and TRBJ2-3; D tentatively fits TRBD1 or TRBD2 (5 bases each). Between the trimmed V and J ends, which lost 3 bases and 4 bases, there was a span of 9 bases. The length of the CDR3 is 13 residues. The germline V gene encodes CDR1 SGHTS and CDR2 YDEGEE. The CDR3 protein is CASSSRGADTQYF. Written as DNA, the CDR3 is TGTGCCAGCAGCTCTCGAGGGGCAGATACGCAGTATTTT.

The CDR3 protein is CASSDTGTAQETQYF. The CDR3 region has the DNA TGTGCCAGCAGTGATACCGGGACAGCCCAAGAGACCCAGTACTTC. This chain connects TRBV25-1 to TRBJ2-5, with 7 nucleotides matching TRBD1. The CDR3 length is 15 residues. Germline trimming cut 3 bases from V and 1 base from J; bases unmatched to any gene: 5. Germline V gives CDR1 MGHDK, CDR2 SYGVNS.

The rearrangement joins TRBV2 to TRBJ2-1; no definite D call. V shed 7 bases and J shed 7 bases, with 20 bases lying between them. The CDR3 contains 15 residues. Germline V CDR1 and CDR2: SNHLY, FYNNEI. CDR3 nucleotide sequence: TGTGCCAGCATAGCCCGAGACTTACCTACAAATGAGCAGTTCTTC. It codes for CASIARDLPTNEQFF. Full variable domain (missing parts from reference TRBV2 and TRBJ2-1): EPEVTQTPSHQVTQMGQEVILRCVPISNHLYFYWYRQILGQKVEFLVSFYNNEISEKSEIFDDQFSVERPDGSNFTLKIRSTKLEDSAMYFCASIARDLPTNEQFFGPGTRLTVL.

The chain is built from TRBV19 and TRBJ1-5; D is unclear. The CDR3 has 16 residues. Per the germline V gene, CDR1 is LNHDA and CDR2 is SQIVND (reference sequence). Trimming shortened V by 7 bases and J by 1 base, and 17 bases separated the two germline ends. The CDR3: CASTSSGPGSNQPQHF. The CDR3 DNA follows: TGTGCCAGTACCTCCTCGGGCCCGGGGAGCAATCAGCCCCAGCATTTT.

CDR3 DNA: TGTGCCAGCAGTGAATTGGACAGCTCGAACACTGAAGCTTTCTTT. Its translation: CASSELDSSNTEAFF. V and J are TRBV2 and TRBJ1-1; TRBD1 might be the D (6 bases). The CDR3 is 15 residues long. CDR1 and CDR2 from the germline V gene are SNHLY and FYNNEI. Trimming shortened V by 2 bases and J by 1 base, and 11 bases separated the two germline ends.

V gene TRBV9 combines with J gene TRBJ1-2; no firm D call. V lost 3 bases, J lost 0 bases, and 6 bases lay in between. This CDR3 has 13 amino acids. Germline V lookup: CDR1 SGDLS, CDR2 YYNGEE. In nucleotides, the CDR3 is TGTGCCAGCAGCGACCTCCCTAACTATGGCTACACCTTC. Its protein product is CASSDLPNYGYTF.

This clone was seen once. The chain joins TRBV19 to TRBJ2-1; possible D gene TRBD2, 5 bases. This CDR3 has 11 amino acids. From germline, CDR1 is LNHDA and CDR2 SQIVND (reference sequence). Trimming took 3 bases from V and 9 from J, leaving 6 bases between them. CDR3 residues: CASSISAEQFF. The DNA for the CDR3 is TGTGCCAGTAGTATTAGCGCTGAGCAGTTCTTC.

V and J are TRBV28 and TRBJ1-1, with TRBD1 matching 10 bases. CDR3 length: 13 residues. Germline CDR1 is MDHEN and CDR2 is SYDVKM. J was trimmed by 5 bases and V by 6 bases; bases with no gene match: 3. CDR3 protein: CASRPGQGTEAFF. CDR3 sequence (DNA): TGTGCCAGCAGACCGGGACAGGGGACTGAAGCTTTCTTT.

The gene calls are TRBV21-1 and TRBJ1-3; TRBD1 was called by the table and not checked on the DNA. TRBV21-1 is recorded as a pseudogene. The CDR3 runs 17 residues. CDR3 bases: TGTGCCAGCAGCAAAGATACAGGAACGATCTCTGGAAACACCATATATTTT. This codes for CASSKDTGTISGNTIYF.

The chain joins TRBV11-2 to TRBJ2-7, with unresolved D. The CDR3 is made up of 14 amino acids. The V gene's germline CDR1 is SGHAT and CDR2 FQNNGV. V lost 2 bases and J lost 4, with 12 bases in between. CDR3: CASSLLESGYEQYF. Written as DNA, the CDR3 is TGTGCCAGCAGCTTACTGGAATCTGGGTACGAGCAGTACTTC. Full variable domain (outside the CDR3, taken from reference TRBV11-2 and TRBJ2-7): EAGVAQSPRYKIIEKRQSVAFWCNPISGHATLYWYQQILGQGPKLLIQFQNNGVVDDSQLPKDRFSAERLKGVDSTLKIQPAKLEDSAVYLCASSLLESGYEQYFGPGTRLTVT.

V usage is TRBV6-4 and J usage is TRBJ2-1, with D possibly matching TRBD2 (6 bases). The V end was cut by 2 bases, the J end by 7 bases, with 12 bases between. This CDR3 comprises 14 residues. The germline gives CDR1 MRHNA, CDR2 SNTAGT. CDR3 bases: TGTGCCAGCAGTGACCGGGGACTGGAAAATGAGCAGTTCTTC. Translation gives CASSDRGLENEQFF.

V is TRBV5-1 and J is TRBJ1-2; the D is unclear. CDR1 SGHRS and CDR2 YFSETQ come from the germline V gene. V lost 2 bases and J lost 4, with 15 bases in between. The CDR3 runs to 15 residues. CDR3: CASSLDPGPRYGYTF. The CDR3 region has the DNA TGCGCCAGCAGCTTAGATCCCGGGCCCCGCTATGGCTACACCTTC.

The rearrangement joins TRBV7-3 to TRBJ1-5; no clear D gene. Trimming took off 1 base at V and 7 bases at J, with 8 bases between the two ends. The germline V gene encodes CDR1 SGHTA and CDR2 FQGTGA. CDR3 size: 13 residues. This CDR3 reads CASSLSYGQPQHF. The CDR3 coding sequence is TGTGCCAGCAGCTTAAGTTACGGGCAGCCCCAGCATTTT.

The chain joins TRBV30 to TRBJ2-7; 9 bases align to TRBD2. There are 15 residues in the CDR3. After removal of 4 bases from V and 0 bases from J, the junction contained 7 bases not matched to a gene. In germline, CDR1 is GTSNPN, CDR2 SVGIG (reference sequence). CDR3 amino acids: CAWNLGLASSYEQYF. CDR3 nucleotides: TGTGCCTGGAACCTGGGACTAGCTAGCTCCTACGAGCAGTACTTC.

This chain uses TRBV6-2 or TRBV6-3 with TRBJ2-3, with unresolved D. CDR3 length: 12 residues. Trimming pared 5 bases from V and 5 bases from J, leaving 8 bases between. Germline CDR1 and CDR2: MNHEY and SVGEGT. Here the CDR3 reads CASSGSEDTQYF. CDR3 sequence (DNA): TGTGCCAGCAGTGGGTCCGAAGATACGCAGTATTTT.

The chain carries TRBV11-2 and TRBJ1-3, with D maybe TRBD1 (6 bases). V lost 4 bases and J lost 4, with 23 bases in between. Germline CDR1 SGHAT, CDR2 FQNNGV. There are 18 residues in the CDR3. The chain's CDR3 is CASSSVMGRGAYGNTIYF. The CDR3 DNA reads as TGTGCCAGCAGCTCCGTCATGGGTCGGGGGGCATACGGAAACACCATATATTTT.

The chain uses TRBV28 and TRBJ2-5; maybe TRBD2 (5 bases). Germline CDR1 reads MDHEN; CDR2 reads SYDVKM. This CDR3 has 14 residues. Trimming stripped 3 bases from V and 1 base from J, with 9 bases between. DNA for the CDR3: TGTGCCAGCAGTTTCTCCGGACTCCAAGAGACCCAGTACTTC. Its translation: CASSFSGLQETQYF.

The V and J genes are TRBV6-2 or TRBV6-3 and TRBJ2-1; D is unresolved. CDR1 is MNHEY, CDR2 SVGEGT, per germline. V was cut by 4 bases and J by 3 bases, with 7 bases left in between. The CDR3 loop spans 13 amino acids. The CDR3 nucleotides read TGTGCCAGCAGTTCGCTCAACTACAATGAGCAGTTCTTC. Translating it yields CASSSLNYNEQFF.

This clone was seen a single time. V usage is TRBV15 and J usage is TRBJ2-3; maybe TRBD2 (7 bases). The germline V gene has CDR1 LNHNV and CDR2 YYDKDF (reference sequence). The CDR3 runs to 16 residues. V lost 3 bases and J lost 2, with 15 bases in between. The CDR3 loop is CATSSGRGPVTDTQYF. The DNA of the CDR3 is TGTGCCACCAGCAGCGGGCGGGGGCCCGTCACAGATACGCAGTATTTT. Full variable domain (outside the CDR3, taken from reference TRBV15 and TRBJ2-3): DAMVIQNPRYQVTQFGKPVTLSCSQTLNHNVMYWYQQKSSQAPKLLFHYYDKDFNNEADTPDNFQSRRPNTSFCFLDIRSPGLGDTAMYLCATSSGRGPVTDTQYFGPGTRLTVL.

The chain carries TRBV19 and TRBJ2-2; a weak D match, TRBD1 (6 bases). Deletions cut 4 bases from V and 2 bases from J, with 8 bases between. CDR1 is LNHDA, CDR2 SQIVND, per germline (reference sequence). The CDR3 contains 14 residues. The CDR3 sequence is CASSTGHNTGELFF. The CDR3, as DNA: TGTGCCAGTAGTACGGGACACAACACCGGGGAGCTGTTTTTT. Based on the CDR3 plus reference TRBV19 and TRBJ2-2, the full variable domain is DGGITQSPKYLFRKEGQNVTLSCEQNLNHDAMYWYRQDPGQGLRLIYYSQIVNDFQKGDIAEGYSVSREKKESFPLTVTSAQKNPTAFYLCASSTGHNTGELFFGEGSRLTVL.

The V call is TRBV7-9, the J call TRBJ1-2, with D unclear. Deletions cut 1 base from V and 2 bases from J, with 5 bases between. CDR3 size: 13 residues. Germline assignment: CDR1 SEHNR and CDR2 FQNEAQ (reference sequence). The CDR3: CASSLEQNYGYTF. The CDR3 nucleotides read TGTGCCAGCAGCTTAGAACAGAACTATGGCTACACCTTC.

The chain uses TRBV18 and TRBJ1-5; D is uncertain. The CDR3 has 15 residues. Germline-derived CDR1 and CDR2 are KGHSH and LQKENI. The ends were cut back, 2 bases at V and 3 bases at J, with 11 bases in the middle. CDR3 DNA: TGTGCCAGCTCACCAGTGGAGGTGAACAATCAGCCCCAGCATTTT. Its protein product is CASSPVEVNNQPQHF.

The J gene is TRBJ2-2, the V gene TRBV9, with D perhaps matching TRBD2 (5 bases). Germline CDR1 reads SGDLS; CDR2 reads YYNGEE. The V end was cut by 2 bases, the J end by 0 bases, with 11 bases between. This CDR3 has 16 residues. The DNA for the CDR3 is TGTGCCAGCAGCGTCCCCAGCGGAGCGAACACCGGGGAGCTGTTTTTT. Protein sequence: CASSVPSGANTGELFF.

V is TRBV7-9 and J is TRBJ1-2; maybe TRBD1 (6 bases). Trimming cost V 5 bases and J 3 bases, with 19 bases left between them. Germline CDR1 and CDR2: SEHNR and FQNEAQ (reference sequence). The CDR3 spans 16 residues. In nucleotides, the CDR3 is TGTGCCAGCAGCCTGCCTATGGGGGGCAAGTACTATGGCTACACCTTC. The encoded protein is CASSLPMGGKYYGYTF.

V gene TRBV30 combines with J gene TRBJ1-4; D is unclear. The CDR3 spans 14 residues. CDR1 GTSNPN and CDR2 SVGIG come from the germline V gene (reference sequence). The V gene lost 2 bases and the J gene lost 2 bases, with 9 bases spanning the gap. CDR3 sequence (DNA): TGTGCCTGGAGTCCAGATCTTACTAATGAAAAACTGTTTTTT. Its protein is CAWSPDLTNEKLFF.

The chain links TRBV29-1 to TRBJ2-3; 11 bases are a match to TRBD2. The V gene's germline CDR1 is SQVTM and CDR2 ANQGSEA. The CDR3 contains 13 residues. The J segment lost 3 bases and the V segment lost 6 bases, leaving 2 bases of the junction unmatched. The CDR3, as DNA: TGCAGCGTAGGGACTAGCGGAACAGATACGCAGTATTTT. This encodes CSVGTSGTDTQYF.

The chain combines TRBV30 with TRBJ1-5; the match to TRBD1 covers 7 bases. Germline V gives CDR1 GTSNPN, CDR2 SVGIG (reference sequence). V was clipped by 3 bases and J by 6 bases; unmatched bases: 11. The CDR3 runs to 15 residues. Here the CDR3 reads CAWRPRDRLAQPQHF. The CDR3 DNA reads as TGTGCCTGGAGACCCCGGGACAGACTTGCTCAGCCCCAGCATTTT.

This CDR3 reads CASSSQWAEAFF. CDR3 DNA sequence: TGTGCCAGCAGCTCACAGTGGGCTGAAGCTTTCTTT. This chain connects TRBV11-2 to TRBJ1-1; no clear D gene. Trimming cost V 4 bases and J 6 bases, with 9 bases left between them. CDR3 length: 12 residues. Germline loops: CDR1 SGHAT, CDR2 FQNNGV.